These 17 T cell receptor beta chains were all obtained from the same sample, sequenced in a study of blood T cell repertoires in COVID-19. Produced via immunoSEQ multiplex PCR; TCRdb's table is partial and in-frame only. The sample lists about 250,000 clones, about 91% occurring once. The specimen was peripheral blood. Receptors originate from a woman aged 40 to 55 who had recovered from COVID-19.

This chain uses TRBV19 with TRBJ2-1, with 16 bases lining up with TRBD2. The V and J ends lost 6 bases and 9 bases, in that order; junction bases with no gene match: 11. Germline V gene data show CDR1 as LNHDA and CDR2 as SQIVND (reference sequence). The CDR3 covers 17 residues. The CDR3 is CASRGTSGGASSREQFF. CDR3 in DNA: TGTGCCAGTAGAGGGACTAGCGGGGGGGCCAGTTCCCGTGAGCAGTTCTTC.

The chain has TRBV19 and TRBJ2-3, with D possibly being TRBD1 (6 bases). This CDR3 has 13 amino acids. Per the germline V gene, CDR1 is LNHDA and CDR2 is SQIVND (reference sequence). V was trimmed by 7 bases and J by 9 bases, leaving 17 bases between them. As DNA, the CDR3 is TGTGCCAGTACCCCTACCTTGGGACAAACGCAGTATTTT. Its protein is CASTPTLGQTQYF.

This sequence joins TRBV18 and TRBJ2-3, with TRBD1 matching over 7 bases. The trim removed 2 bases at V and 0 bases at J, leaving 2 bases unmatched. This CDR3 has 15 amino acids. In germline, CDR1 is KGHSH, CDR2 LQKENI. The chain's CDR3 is CASSPLGQSTDTQYF. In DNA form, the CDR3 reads TGTGCCAGCTCACCATTGGGACAGAGCACAGATACGCAGTATTTT.

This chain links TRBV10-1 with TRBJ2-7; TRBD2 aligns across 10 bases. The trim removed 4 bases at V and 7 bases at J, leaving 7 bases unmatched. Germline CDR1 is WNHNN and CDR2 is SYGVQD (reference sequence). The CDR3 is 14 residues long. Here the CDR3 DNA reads TGCGCCAGCAGTGCAGCTAGCGGGAGTCTTGAGCAGTACGTC. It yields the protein CASSAASGSLEQYV.

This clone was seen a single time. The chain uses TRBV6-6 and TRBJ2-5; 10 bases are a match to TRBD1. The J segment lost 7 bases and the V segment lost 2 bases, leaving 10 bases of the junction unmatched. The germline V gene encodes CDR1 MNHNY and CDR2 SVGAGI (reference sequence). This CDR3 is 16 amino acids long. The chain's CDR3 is CASSYPRGQGVVTQYF. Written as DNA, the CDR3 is TGTGCCAGCAGTTACCCCAGAGGACAGGGGGTTGTGACCCAGTACTTC.

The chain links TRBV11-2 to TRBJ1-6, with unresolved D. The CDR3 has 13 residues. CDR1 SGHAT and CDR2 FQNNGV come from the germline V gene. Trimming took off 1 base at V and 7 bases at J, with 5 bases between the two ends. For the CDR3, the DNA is TGTGCCAGCAGCTTAGTCGGGAATTCACCCCTCCACTTT. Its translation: CASSLVGNSPLHF.

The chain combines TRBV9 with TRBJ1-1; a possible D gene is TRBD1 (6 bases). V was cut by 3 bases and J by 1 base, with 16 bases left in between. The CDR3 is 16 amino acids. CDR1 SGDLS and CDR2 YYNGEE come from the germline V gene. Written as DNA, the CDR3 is TGTGCCAGCAGCGCAGGGAAGACAGGAACGAACACTGAAGCTTTCTTT. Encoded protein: CASSAGKTGTNTEAFF.

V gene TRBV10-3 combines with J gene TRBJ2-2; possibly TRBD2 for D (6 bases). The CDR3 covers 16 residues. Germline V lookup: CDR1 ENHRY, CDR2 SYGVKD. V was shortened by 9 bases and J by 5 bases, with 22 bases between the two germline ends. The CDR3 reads CAMSRSAGRGTGELFF. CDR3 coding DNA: TGTGCCATGTCGAGGTCTGCGGGAAGAGGGACCGGGGAGCTGTTTTTT.

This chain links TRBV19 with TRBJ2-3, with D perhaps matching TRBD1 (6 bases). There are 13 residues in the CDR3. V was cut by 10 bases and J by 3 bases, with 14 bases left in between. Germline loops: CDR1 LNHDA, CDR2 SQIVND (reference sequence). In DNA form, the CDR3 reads TGTGCCACTATGACAGGCGATACAGATACGCAGTATTTT. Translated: CATMTGDTDTQYF.

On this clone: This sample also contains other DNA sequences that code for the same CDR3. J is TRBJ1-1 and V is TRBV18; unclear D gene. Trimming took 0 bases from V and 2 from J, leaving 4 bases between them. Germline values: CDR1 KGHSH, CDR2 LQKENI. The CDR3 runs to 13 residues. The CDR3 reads CASSPPSNTEAFF. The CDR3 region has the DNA TGTGCCAGCTCACCACCGTCAAACACTGAAGCTTTCTTT.

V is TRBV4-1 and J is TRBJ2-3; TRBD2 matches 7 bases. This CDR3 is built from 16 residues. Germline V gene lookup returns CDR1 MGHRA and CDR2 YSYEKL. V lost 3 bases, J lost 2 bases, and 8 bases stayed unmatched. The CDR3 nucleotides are TGCGCCAGCAGCCAGGTAGGGGCGGGAGCCACAGATACGCAGTATTTT. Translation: CASSQVGAGATDTQYF.

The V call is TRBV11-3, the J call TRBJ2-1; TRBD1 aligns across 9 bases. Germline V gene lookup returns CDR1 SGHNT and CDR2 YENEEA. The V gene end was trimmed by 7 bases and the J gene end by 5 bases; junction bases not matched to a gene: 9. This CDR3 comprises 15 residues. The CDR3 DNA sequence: TGTGCCAGCACCCCCGGGGGACAGGGCAACAATGAGCAGTTCTTC. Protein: CASTPGGQGNNEQFF.

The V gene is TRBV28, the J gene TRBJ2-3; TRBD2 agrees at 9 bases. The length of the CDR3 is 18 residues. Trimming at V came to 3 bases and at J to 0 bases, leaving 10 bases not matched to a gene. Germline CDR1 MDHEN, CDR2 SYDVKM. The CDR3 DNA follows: TGTGCCAGCAGTTTGGGACTAGCAGAGTCATGGAGCACAGATACGCAGTATTTT. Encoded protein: CASSLGLAESWSTDTQYF.

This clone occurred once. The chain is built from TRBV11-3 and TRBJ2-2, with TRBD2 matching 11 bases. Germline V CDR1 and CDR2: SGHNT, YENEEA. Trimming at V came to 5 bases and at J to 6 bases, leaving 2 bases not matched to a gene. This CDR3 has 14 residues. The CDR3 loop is CASSTGLAAGELFF. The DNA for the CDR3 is TGTGCCAGCAGCACGGGACTAGCGGCCGGGGAGCTGTTTTTT. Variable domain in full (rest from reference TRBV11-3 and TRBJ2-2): EAGVVQSPRYKIIEKKQPVAFWCNPISGHNTLYWYLQNLGQGPELLIRYENEEAVDDSQLPKDRFSAERLKGVDSTLKIQPAELGDSAVYLCASSTGLAAGELFFGEGSRLTVL.

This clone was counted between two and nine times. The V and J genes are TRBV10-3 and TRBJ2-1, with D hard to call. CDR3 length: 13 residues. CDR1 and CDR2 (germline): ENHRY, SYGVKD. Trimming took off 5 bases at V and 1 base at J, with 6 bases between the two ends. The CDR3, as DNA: TGTGCCATCAGTTCAGGATCCTACAATGAGCAGTTCTTC. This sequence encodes CAISSGSYNEQFF.

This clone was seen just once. CDR3 DNA sequence: TGTGCCATCAGTGACGGGGGTTTGAACACTGAAGCTTTCTTT. Translating it yields CAISDGGLNTEAFF. The chain has TRBV10-3 and TRBJ1-1; the D gene is possibly TRBD1 (5 bases). The CDR3 has 14 residues. Germline V gene sequence: CDR1 ENHRY, CDR2 SYGVKD. The V end was cut by 3 bases, the J end by 0 bases, with 8 bases between.

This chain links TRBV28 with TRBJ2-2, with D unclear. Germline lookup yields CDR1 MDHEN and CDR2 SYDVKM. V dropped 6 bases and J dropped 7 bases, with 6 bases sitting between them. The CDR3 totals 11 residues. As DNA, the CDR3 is TGTGCCAGCAGCCCTAGCGGGGAGCTGTTTTTT. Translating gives CASSPSGELFF.